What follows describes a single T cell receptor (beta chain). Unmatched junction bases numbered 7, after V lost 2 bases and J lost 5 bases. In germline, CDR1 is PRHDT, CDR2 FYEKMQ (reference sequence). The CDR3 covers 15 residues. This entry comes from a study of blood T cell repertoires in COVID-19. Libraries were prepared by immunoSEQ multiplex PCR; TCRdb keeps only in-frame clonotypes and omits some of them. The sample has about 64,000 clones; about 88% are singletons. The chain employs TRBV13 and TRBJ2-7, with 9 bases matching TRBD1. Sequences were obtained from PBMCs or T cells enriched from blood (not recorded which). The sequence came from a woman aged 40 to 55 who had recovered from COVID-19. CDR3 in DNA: TGTGCCAGCAGCTTAACGGACAGGGGAGGCCACGAGCAGTACTTC. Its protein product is CASSLTDRGGHEQYF.